A selection of T cell receptor beta chains follows, all from one sample in a study of cytomegalovirus exposure and HLA in healthy donors. TCRdb's copy holds only in-frame clones and misses some; the assay was immunoSEQ multiplex PCR. This sample carries about 150,000 clones, roughly 80% of them seen once, and the ten largest clones take 10% to 15%. The sample taken for sequencing was PBMCs. Receptor source: a man aged 35-49 years in good health and CMV-seropositive. Each CDR3 is given with its conserved first and last residue. The order of the fields is V gene, clone size, J gene, D gene, CDR3 DNA, CDR3 protein. The D gene is left open where the match is weak. Only part of the rows carry a size: once, few, many, or a class if the clone is expanded.

V gene: TRBV11-1; clone size: .; J gene: TRBJ2-5; D gene: .; CDR3 DNA: TGTGCCAGCAGCTCCCAGGGGTTACAAGAGACCCAGTACTTC; CDR3 protein: CASSSQGLQETQYF
V gene: TRBV7-3; clone size: .; J gene: TRBJ2-7; D gene: TRBD2; CDR3 DNA: TGTGCCAGCAGCTTAACTGGCGGGGGCTACGAGCAGTACTTC; CDR3 protein: CASSLTGGGYEQYF
V gene: TRBV13; clone size: .; J gene: TRBJ2-3; D gene: TRBD2; CDR3 DNA: TGTGCCAGCAGCTTGCCCGGGACTAGAAATATGGATACGCAGTATTTT; CDR3 protein: CASSLPGTRNMDTQYF
V gene: TRBV9; clone size: .; J gene: TRBJ2-3; D gene: .; CDR3 DNA: TGTGCCAGCAGCCCAGCGTCCCCGGGGGTCACAGATACGCAGTATTTT; CDR3 protein: CASSPASPGVTDTQYF
V gene: TRBV7-8; clone size: few; J gene: TRBJ2-1; D gene: .; CDR3 DNA: TGTGCCAGCAGCCCTAGGGCTAGCCCTACCTACAATGAGCAGTTCTTC; CDR3 protein: CASSPRASPTYNEQFF
V gene: TRBV28; clone size: once; J gene: TRBJ2-7; D gene: TRBD1; CDR3 DNA: TGTGCCAGCAGTTTAGCGGACAGGGTTTCCTACGAGCAGTACTTC; CDR3 protein: CASSLADRVSYEQYF
V gene: TRBV7-2; clone size: .; J gene: TRBJ1-1; D gene: .; CDR3 DNA: TGTGCCAGCAGCTTCCATCAGGGTCCCGAAGCTTTCTTT; CDR3 protein: CASSFHQGPEAFF
V gene: TRBV11-2; clone size: .; J gene: TRBJ1-1; D gene: TRBD1; CDR3 DNA: TGTGCCAGCAGAGGGACAGAAAAGAACACTGAAGCTTTCTTT; CDR3 protein: CASRGTEKNTEAFF
V gene: TRBV7-2; clone size: .; J gene: TRBJ2-5; D gene: TRBD1; CDR3 DNA: TGTGCCAGCAGCATGGGACAGGCTGGGGGGGAGACCCAGTACTTC; CDR3 protein: CASSMGQAGGETQYF
V gene: TRBV7-9; clone size: .; J gene: TRBJ1-2; D gene: TRBD1; CDR3 DNA: TGTTCCAGCAGCCTCACAGGGGTTGGCTACACCTTC; CDR3 protein: CSSSLTGVGYTF
V gene: TRBV28; clone size: few; J gene: TRBJ1-1; D gene: .; CDR3 DNA: TGTGCCAGCAGGCCCCTACAGGGTGACACTGAAGCTTTCTTT; CDR3 protein: CASRPLQGDTEAFF
V gene: TRBV7-3; clone size: .; J gene: TRBJ2-2; D gene: .; CDR3 DNA: TGTGCCAGCAGCCCCAGGGGCCCTACGAACACCGGGGAGCTGTTTTTT; CDR3 protein: CASSPRGPTNTGELFF
V gene: TRBV12-5; clone size: .; J gene: TRBJ2-7; D gene: TRBD1; CDR3 DNA: TGTGCTAGTGGTTTGGGACCGGGACAGGGAACCTACGAGCAGTACTTC; CDR3 protein: CASGLGPGQGTYEQYF
V gene: TRBV7-9; clone size: .; J gene: TRBJ2-1; D gene: .; CDR3 DNA: TGTGCCAGTCGGACTGGGGCCTACAATGAGCAGTTCTTC; CDR3 protein: CASRTGAYNEQFF
V gene: TRBV5-4; clone size: few; J gene: TRBJ2-3; D gene: .; CDR3 DNA: TGTGCCAGCAGCTTGCCCAGTAAAGATACGCAGTATTTT; CDR3 protein: CASSLPSKDTQYF
V gene: TRBV6-5; clone size: .; J gene: TRBJ2-7; D gene: TRBD2; CDR3 DNA: TGTGCCAGCAGTTACCTTAGCGGGAGGGCGGACGAGCAGTACTTC; CDR3 protein: CASSYLSGRADEQYF
V gene: TRBV13; clone size: .; J gene: TRBJ1-4; D gene: .; CDR3 DNA: TGTGCCAGCAGCTCAAGCCGAATCCATAGGCTAAGGGGGGGAACCGAAAAACTGTTTTTT; CDR3 protein: CASSSSRIHRLRGGTEKLFF
V gene: TRBV6-1; clone size: .; J gene: TRBJ1-5; D gene: .; CDR3 DNA: TGTGCCAGCAGTGCAGGTTTTCACCAGCCCCAGCATTTT; CDR3 protein: CASSAGFHQPQHF
V gene: TRBV29-1; clone size: .; J gene: TRBJ2-7; D gene: TRBD2; CDR3 DNA: TGCAGCGTTGAAGGGGAGGGACTATCTTTCCACGAGCAGTACTTC; CDR3 protein: CSVEGEGLSFHEQYF
V gene: TRBV11-3; clone size: .; J gene: TRBJ2-2; D gene: TRBD1; CDR3 DNA: TGTGCCAGCAGCTCCCGGACAGGGGCGAACACCGGGGAGCTGTTTTTT; CDR3 protein: CASSSRTGANTGELFF
V gene: TRBV29-1; clone size: .; J gene: TRBJ1-2; D gene: .; CDR3 DNA: TGCAGCGTATCAGGAGGGCATGGCTACACCTTC; CDR3 protein: CSVSGGHGYTF
V gene: TRBV10-3; clone size: once; J gene: TRBJ2-1; D gene: TRBD2; CDR3 DNA: TGTGCCATCAGTGAGGGCTGGGACTATTCCTACAATGAGCAGTTCTTC; CDR3 protein: CAISEGWDYSYNEQFF
V gene: TRBV5-6; clone size: once; J gene: TRBJ2-5; D gene: .; CDR3 DNA: TGTGCCAGCAGCTTGATAGAGCCAAAAGAGACCCAGTACTTC; CDR3 protein: CASSLIEPKETQYF
V gene: TRBV15; clone size: .; J gene: TRBJ2-7; D gene: TRBD2; CDR3 DNA: TGTGCCACCAGCAGCGGGGGGGTCTACGAGCAGTACTTC; CDR3 protein: CATSSGGVYEQYF
V gene: TRBV7-2; clone size: .; J gene: TRBJ2-1; D gene: .; CDR3 DNA: TGTGCCAGCAGCTTAGGGACACGGCGGGAGCAGTTCTTC; CDR3 protein: CASSLGTRREQFF
V gene: TRBV28; clone size: .; J gene: TRBJ1-2; D gene: TRBD1; CDR3 DNA: TGTGCCAGCAGTCCGCCGACAGGGAATAACTATGGCTACACCTTC; CDR3 protein: CASSPPTGNNYGYTF
V gene: TRBV6-1; clone size: .; J gene: TRBJ2-7; D gene: .; CDR3 DNA: TGTGCCTCCCAGGCCGATTACTACGAGCAGTACTTC; CDR3 protein: CASQADYYEQYF
V gene: TRBV7-8; clone size: .; J gene: TRBJ1-1; D gene: TRBD1; CDR3 DNA: TGTGCCAGCAGCCACTCCCGGGACAGGGGGACTGAAGCTTTCTTT; CDR3 protein: CASSHSRDRGTEAFF
V gene: TRBV28; clone size: .; J gene: TRBJ1-5; D gene: .; CDR3 DNA: TGTGCCAGCAGTTTGGGGCTGAGAAATCAGCCCCAGCATTTT; CDR3 protein: CASSLGLRNQPQHF
V gene: TRBV5-1; clone size: .; J gene: TRBJ2-7; D gene: TRBD1; CDR3 DNA: TGCGCCAGCAGCTGGGGGACAGGGGGCTACGAGCAGTACTTC; CDR3 protein: CASSWGTGGYEQYF
V gene: TRBV12-5; clone size: .; J gene: TRBJ2-4; D gene: .; CDR3 DNA: TGTGCTAGTGGTGACAGTACTCGGAACAGTCAGTACTTC; CDR3 protein: CASGDSTRNSQYF
V gene: TRBV11-2; clone size: once; J gene: TRBJ2-2; D gene: .; CDR3 DNA: TGTGCCAGCGAGGGGGGGAGGAAGAGGAGCGCCGGGGAGCTGTTTTTT; CDR3 protein: CASEGGRKRSAGELFF
V gene: TRBV7-2; clone size: few; J gene: TRBJ2-5; D gene: TRBD2; CDR3 DNA: TGTGCCAGCAGCTCTCTTAGCGGGAAACAGCGGGAGACCCAGTACTTC; CDR3 protein: CASSSLSGKQRETQYF
V gene: TRBV2; clone size: .; J gene: TRBJ2-3; D gene: .; CDR3 DNA: TGTGCCAGCAGGAGGGCCACACTGGGCTCGGATACGCAGTATTTT; CDR3 protein: CASRRATLGSDTQYF
V gene: TRBV28; clone size: .; J gene: TRBJ2-7; D gene: TRBD2; CDR3 DNA: TGTGCCAGCAGCCCCTCCGGGGGGAAACTCGAGCAGTACTTC; CDR3 protein: CASSPSGGKLEQYF
V gene: TRBV9; clone size: .; J gene: TRBJ1-5; D gene: TRBD1; CDR3 DNA: TGTGCCAGCAGCGGGACAGGGGATCAGCCCCAGCATTTT; CDR3 protein: CASSGTGDQPQHF
V gene: TRBV27; clone size: .; J gene: TRBJ2-1; D gene: .; CDR3 DNA: TGTGCCAGCAGTCCATCTTACGAGGGCGGGCAGTTCTTC; CDR3 protein: CASSPSYEGGQFF
V gene: TRBV5-4; clone size: few; J gene: TRBJ2-5; D gene: .; CDR3 DNA: TGTGCCAGCAGAGACAGGTCTCAAGAGACCCAGTACTTC; CDR3 protein: CASRDRSQETQYF
V gene: TRBV28; clone size: .; J gene: TRBJ2-5; D gene: TRBD1; CDR3 DNA: TGTGCCAGCAGTTTAGGACTCCGACAGGGGGTACAGAGGTACCAAGAGACCCAGTACTTC; CDR3 protein: CASSLGLRQGVQRYQETQYF
V gene: TRBV19; clone size: .; J gene: TRBJ2-1; D gene: TRBD2; CDR3 DNA: TGTGCCAGTAGTATGACTAGCGGGAGGTGGAATGAGCAGTTCTTC; CDR3 protein: CASSMTSGRWNEQFF
V gene: TRBV13; clone size: .; J gene: TRBJ2-5; D gene: TRBD2; CDR3 DNA: TGTGCCAGCAGCTCCCTAGCGGAAGAGACCCAGTACTTC; CDR3 protein: CASSSLAEETQYF
V gene: TRBV6-1; clone size: once; J gene: TRBJ2-2; D gene: TRBD1; CDR3 DNA: TGTGCCAGCAGCCCGTACAGGGGAGACACCGGGGAGCTGTTTTTT; CDR3 protein: CASSPYRGDTGELFF
V gene: TRBV27; clone size: .; J gene: TRBJ2-2; D gene: TRBD2; CDR3 DNA: TGTGCCAGCCAGCGGGAGACTAGCGCACGCACCGGGGAGCTGTTTTTT; CDR3 protein: CASQRETSARTGELFF